A single sample gave rise to the 28 T cell receptor beta chains below, sequenced in a study of T cell repertoires in cytomegalovirus infection. TCRdb fed the reads into MiXCR, producing one record per CDR3 protein. Of 830,000 or so distinct CDR3 sequences listed, 32% are singletons. Their cognate antigens are unknown. Sequencing used cultured CD8+ T cells from PBMCs, obtained from culture after CMV antigen stimulation. These receptors were taken from a human donor in good health (CMV status not recorded). Some clones in this sample may be carry-over from other donors' samples.

This clonotype came up a few times. The chain couples TRBV27 to TRBJ1-6; D unclear. Germline assignment: CDR1 MNHEY and CDR2 SMNVEV (reference sequence). Trimming cost V 6 bases and J 10 bases, with 10 bases left between them. The CDR3 runs to 12 residues. In DNA form, the CDR3 reads TGTGCCAGCAGCCCGACACGGTCACCCCTCCACTTT. Its translation: CASSPTRSPLHF.

This clonotype has a handful of counts. The rearrangement uses TRBV6-5 and TRBJ2-2; 7 nucleotides line up with TRBD1. Germline CDR1 MNHEY, CDR2 SVGAGI. V dropped 6 bases and J dropped 3; count of bases not matched to a gene: 4. CDR3 length: 14 amino acids. The CDR3 loop reads CASRTGIHTGELFF. CDR3 nucleotides: TGTGCCAGCAGGACAGGGATCCACACCGGGGAGCTGTTTTTT.

This clonotype came up a few times. This chain links TRBV12-3 or TRBV12-4 with TRBJ2-3; TRBD1 agrees at 11 bases. The CDR3 loop spans 15 amino acids. Trimming cost V 5 bases and J 6 bases; bases outside gene matches: 7. DNA for the CDR3: TGTGCCAGCAGTCTAGAGGGGACAGGGGGGGATACGCAGTATTTT. It encodes CASSLEGTGGDTQYF.

The V and J genes are TRBV6-2 or TRBV6-3 and TRBJ2-5, with TRBD1 matching 10 bases. The length of the CDR3 is 15 residues. J gave up 2 bases and V 6 bases, and 6 bases lay outside the gene matches. Germline-derived CDR1 and CDR2 are MNHEY and SVGEGT. Written as DNA, the CDR3 is TGTGCCAGCAGCGTAGACAGGGGGCCTCAAGAGACCCAGTACTTC. Amino acid sequence: CASSVDRGPQETQYF.

The CDR3 protein is CASSFEGQTQYF. Written as DNA, the CDR3 is TGTGCCAGCAGTTTTGAGGGCCAGACCCAGTACTTC. The chain carries TRBV27 and TRBJ2-5; possibly TRBD2 for D (5 bases). V shed 3 bases and J shed 6 bases, with 8 bases lying between them. The length of the CDR3 is 12 residues. Germline V gene sequence: CDR1 MNHEY, CDR2 SMNVEV (reference sequence).

There are a few counts of this clonotype. The J gene is TRBJ1-6, the V gene TRBV11-3; 7 bases line up with TRBD1. Trimming removed 5 bases from V and 6 bases from J; junction bases left unmatched: 13. Germline V gene data show CDR1 as SGHNT and CDR2 as YENEEA. This CDR3 spans 17 amino acids. The CDR3 region is CASSPQTGNDGNSPLHF. As DNA, the CDR3 is TGTGCCAGCAGCCCCCAGACAGGGAACGACGGTAATTCACCCCTCCACTTT. Complete variable domain (other parts from reference TRBV11-3 and TRBJ1-6): EAGVVQSPRYKIIEKKQPVAFWCNPISGHNTLYWYLQNLGQGPELLIRYENEEAVDDSQLPKDRFSAERLKGVDSTLKIQPAELGDSAVYLCASSPQTGNDGNSPLHFGNGTRLTVT.

The chain recombines TRBV9 with TRBJ1-5; D gene ambiguous. V was cut by 4 bases and J by 3 bases, with 14 bases left in between. The CDR3 consists of 15 residues. The germline CDR1 and CDR2 sequences are SGDLS and YYNGEE. The CDR3 sequence is CASSPGSRPNQPQHF. CDR3 nucleotides: TGTGCCAGCAGCCCCGGCAGTCGGCCCAATCAGCCCCAGCATTTT. Looking up the rest from reference TRBV9 and TRBJ1-5 gives the full variable domain: DSGVTQTPKHLITATGQRVTLRCSPRSGDLSVYWYQQSLDQGLQFLIQYYNGEERAKGNILERFSAQQFPDLHSELNLSSLELGDSALYFCASSPGSRPNQPQHFGDGTRLSIL.

This clonotype was picked up a small number of times. The V call is TRBV27, the J call TRBJ2-1; D gene uncertain. The CDR3 has 13 amino acids. With 1 base removed from V and 9 bases from J, the gap between germline ends came to 10 bases. Germline V gene lookup returns CDR1 MNHEY and CDR2 SMNVEV (reference sequence). The DNA for the CDR3 is TGTGCCAGCAGTTTATTAGAAGGACCTGAGCAGTTCTTC. It encodes CASSLLEGPEQFF.

This clonotype was counted only a few times. This sequence joins TRBV28 and TRBJ2-3; D not certain. Germline loops: CDR1 MDHEN, CDR2 SYDVKM. V lost 7 bases and J 5 bases, leaving 22 bases between the germline ends. This CDR3 has 16 residues. Here the CDR3 reads CASINLGRPTQDTQYF. The CDR3 DNA sequence: TGTGCCAGCATCAACCTAGGACGGCCGACCCAAGATACGCAGTATTTT. The full variable domain, with the rest looked up from reference TRBV28 and TRBJ2-3, is DVKVTQSSRYLVKRTGEKVFLECVQDMDHENMFWYRQDPGLGLRLIYFSYDVKMKEKGDIPEGYSVSREKKERFSLILESASTNQTSMYLCASINLGRPTQDTQYFGPGTRLTVL.

In this sample, this clonotype turned up many times. The V call is TRBV27, the J call TRBJ2-1, with D tentatively TRBD2 (6 bases). The CDR3 contains 19 residues. Per the germline V gene, CDR1 is MNHEY and CDR2 is SMNVEV (reference sequence). Trimming took off 3 bases at V and 9 bases at J, with 30 bases between the two ends. Here the CDR3 reads CASSFGWGVKTNGWGEQFF. CDR3 coding DNA: TGTGCCAGCAGTTTTGGGTGGGGGGTAAAGACCAATGGGTGGGGTGAGCAGTTCTTC.

The chain uses TRBV6-8 and TRBJ2-2; tentative D call: TRBD1 (6 bases). The germline V gene encodes CDR1 MNHGY and CDR2 SAAAGT. The CDR3 runs 17 residues. The V end was cut by 5 bases, the J end by 1 base, with 17 bases between. CDR3 bases: TGTGCCAGCAGTGTGGGCGCATTGACAGGGAACACCGGGGAGCTGTTTTTT. This sequence encodes CASSVGALTGNTGELFF.

V and J are TRBV7-8 and TRBJ1-2; possibly TRBD1 for D (5 bases). The CDR3 is 15 residues long. Trimming took 1 base from V and 3 from J, leaving 12 bases between them. In germline, CDR1 is SGHVS, CDR2 FQNEAQ. CDR3 residues: CASSLVGGDYYGYTF. The CDR3 nucleotides are TGTGCCAGCAGCTTAGTCGGAGGGGACTACTATGGCTACACCTTC.

This clonotype was seen repeatedly, ten times or more. The J gene is TRBJ1-1, the V gene TRBV7-2; a weak D match, TRBD1 (5 bases). Germline lookup yields CDR1 SGHTA and CDR2 FQGNSA. The CDR3 has 19 residues. V was trimmed by 3 bases and J by 4 bases, leaving 27 bases between them. CDR3 amino acids: CASSLIWIKTGEGGTEAFF. CDR3 nucleotide sequence: TGTGCCAGCAGCTTGATCTGGATCAAAACAGGAGAAGGCGGCACTGAAGCTTTCTTT. Looking up the rest from reference TRBV7-2 and TRBJ1-1 gives the full variable domain: GAGVSQSPSNKVTEKGKDVELRCDPISGHTALYWYRQSLGQGLEFLIYFQGNSAPDKSGLPSDRFSAERTGGSVSTLTIQRTQQEDSAVYLCASSLIWIKTGEGGTEAFFGQGTRLTVV.

This chain links TRBV15 with TRBJ2-7, with D unclear. The V end lost 4 bases, the J end lost 6 bases, and 16 bases lay between the germline ends. Germline V gene lookup returns CDR1 LNHNV and CDR2 YYDKDF (reference sequence). The CDR3 is 14 residues long. CDR3 sequence reads: CATSTGVSWGEQYV. The DNA for the CDR3 is TGTGCCACCAGCACAGGCGTCAGTTGGGGCGAGCAGTACGTC.

This clonotype was counted many times. The rearrangement uses TRBV27 and TRBJ1-2; the D gene is possibly TRBD1 (5 bases). Germline V gene sequence: CDR1 MNHEY, CDR2 SMNVEV (reference sequence). This CDR3 contains 15 residues. V lost 3 bases and J 0 bases, leaving 11 bases between the germline ends. CDR3 nucleotides: TGTGCCAGCAGTTTGACAGCGGATCCTAACTATGGCTACACCTTC. Its protein is CASSLTADPNYGYTF.

This clonotype showed up just a few times. The chain couples TRBV6-1 to TRBJ2-6; perhaps TRBD1 as D (5 bases). The V and J ends lost 7 bases and 2 bases respectively, with 12 bases between them. Germline V gene data show CDR1 as MNHNS and CDR2 as SASEGT. This CDR3 has 15 amino acids. The CDR3 reads CASITRVPGANVLTF. DNA of the CDR3: TGTGCCAGCATCACCAGGGTACCTGGGGCCAACGTCCTGACTTTC.

This clonotype has a single count. The rearrangement links TRBV27 to TRBJ1-4; D is ambiguous. This CDR3 has 18 amino acids. Trimming pared 4 bases from V and 0 bases from J, leaving 18 bases between. CDR1 and CDR2 from the germline V gene are MNHEY and SMNVEV (reference sequence). CDR3 sequence reads: CASSSDLPRPPTNEKLFF. In DNA, the CDR3 is TGTGCCAGCAGTTCGGACCTCCCCAGACCCCCAACTAATGAAAAACTGTTTTTT.

The chain combines TRBV19 with TRBJ2-5, with 8 bases identical to TRBD2. CDR1 is LNHDA and CDR2 is SQIVND in the germline V gene (reference sequence). V shed 0 bases, J shed 5 bases, and the junction held 5 bases outside the gene matches. This CDR3 region has 15 residues. The CDR3 DNA follows: TGTGCCAGTAGTATAGATCCCGCTAGCGGGGAGACCCAGTACTTC. It yields the protein CASSIDPASGETQYF.

The V and J genes are TRBV2 and TRBJ2-3; 9 positions agree with TRBD1. The CDR3 covers 13 residues. Losses at the gene ends were 11 bases for V and 12 bases for J; bases not matched to a gene: 15. CDR1 is SNHLY and CDR2 is FYNNEI in the germline V gene. CDR3 sequence reads: CARKRSGTGIQYF. The DNA for the CDR3 is TGTGCCCGAAAGCGGTCCGGGACAGGGATTCAGTATTTT.

This chain joins TRBV27 and TRBJ2-1; D gene unclear. The germline V and J ends were trimmed by 3 bases and 10 bases, with 13 bases remaining between them. Germline CDR1 is MNHEY and CDR2 is SMNVEV (reference sequence). The CDR3 loop spans 13 amino acids. The CDR3 region has the DNA TGTGCCAGCAGTTTTGGCGCCCGTCGAGAGCAGTTCTTC. It specifies CASSFGARREQFF.

The V and J genes are TRBV7-6 and TRBJ1-2; D is perhaps TRBD1 (6 bases). V shed 5 bases and J shed 4 bases, with 17 bases lying between them. This CDR3 has 15 amino acids. CDR1 SGHVS and CDR2 FNYEAQ come from the germline V gene. Here the CDR3 reads CASSPLGGDRYGYTF. The CDR3 DNA is TGTGCCAGCAGCCCCCTAGGGGGGGACCGCTATGGCTACACCTTC.

This clonotype was counted between two and nine times. The V call is TRBV7-6, the J call TRBJ1-2; 7 nucleotides line up with TRBD1. Losses at the gene ends were 6 bases for V and 3 bases for J; bases not matched to a gene: 7. From germline, CDR1 is SGHVS and CDR2 FNYEAQ. The CDR3 totals 14 residues. In DNA, the CDR3 is TGTGCCAGCAGTCCCGGAGGGGGCCACTATGGCTACACCTTC. Translated: CASSPGGGHYGYTF.

This clonotype was picked up many times. V usage is TRBV7-6 and J usage is TRBJ2-2; the match to TRBD1 covers 7 bases. This CDR3 has 14 residues. V lost 5 bases and J lost 3; bases outside the gene matches: 3. Germline V gene data show CDR1 as SGHVS and CDR2 as FNYEAQ. Here the CDR3 DNA reads TGTGCCAGCAGCCCGGACAGGTACACCGGGGAGCTGTTTTTT. This sequence encodes CASSPDRYTGELFF.

This clonotype was seen at least ten times. This chain links TRBV4-2 with TRBJ1-6; TRBD1 aligns across 10 bases. The CDR3 is 18 residues long. The J segment lost 6 bases and the V segment lost 3 bases, leaving 11 bases of the junction unmatched. Germline V gene lookup returns CDR1 LGHNA and CDR2 YNFKEQ. Here the CDR3 DNA reads TGTGCCAGCAGCCAGCCGACAGGGGGCGCGAGGAGTAATTCACCCCTCCACTTT. Residues: CASSQPTGGARSNSPLHF.

The chain employs TRBV7-4 and TRBJ1-6; TRBD1 is a possible D gene (6 bases). CDR3 length equals 17 residues. The V end lost 2 bases, the J end lost 6 bases, and 17 bases lay between the germline ends. Germline V gene lookup returns CDR1 SGHVT and CDR2 SQSDAQ. The CDR3: CASSLSRRTVVNSPLHF. CDR3 nucleotide sequence: TGTGCCAGCAGCTTAAGTCGGAGGACAGTTGTTAATTCACCCCTCCACTTT. The full variable domain, with the rest looked up from reference TRBV7-4 and TRBJ1-6, is GAGVSQSPRYKVAKRGRDVALRCDSISGHVTLYWYRQTLGQGSEVLTYSQSDAQRDKSGRPSGRFSAERPERSVSTLKIQRTEQGDSAVYLCASSLSRRTVVNSPLHFGNGTRLTVT.

This rearrangement joins TRBV6-2 or TRBV6-3 to TRBJ2-2; the match to TRBD1 covers 8 bases. The ends lost 6 bases at V and 3 bases at J; junction bases unmatched: 0. The CDR3 is 13 amino acids. The germline CDR1 and CDR2 sequences are MNHEY and SVGEGT. CDR3 sequence: CASRTGDTGELFF. The CDR3 DNA follows: TGTGCCAGCAGGACAGGGGACACCGGGGAGCTGTTTTTT.

This clonotype was seen many times. The rearrangement joins TRBV7-2 to TRBJ2-1; D may correspond to TRBD1 or TRBD2 (6 bases each). Trimming shortened V by 1 base and J by 0 bases, and 13 bases separated the two germline ends. Germline CDR1 is SGHTA and CDR2 is FQGNSA. CDR3 length: 17 amino acids. The CDR3 is CASSLVGGRASYNEQFF. As DNA, the CDR3 is TGTGCCAGCAGCTTAGTAGGGGGGAGAGCCTCCTACAATGAGCAGTTCTTC.

V and J are TRBV12-3 or TRBV12-4 and TRBJ1-6; D is undetermined. The CDR3 is made up of 14 amino acids. V was cut by 5 bases and J by 7 bases, with 12 bases left in between. The CDR3 DNA follows: TGTGCCAGCAGTCTGCGCATCGGAAATTCACCCCTCCACTTT. It is translated as CASSLRIGNSPLHF.